This T cell receptor (beta chain) derives from a study of shared T cell receptors in the human thymus (dated by TCRdb to about 2021). General notes on the study: The study examined how self-reactive, shared T-cell receptor alpha chains are generated in the human thymus.

Of note for this clone: Its antigen has not been determined. The sample holds no much larger clone one base away, and base qualities are not on file.

Libraries were built with the immunoSEQ multiplex PCR assay. Drawn from immuneACCESS, this table holds only the in-frame rearrangements with V and J called that TCRdb kept. Clones are partly lost; checked studies trace under half to an unresolved V gene and leave the rest unexplained. The sample table shows hundreds of thousands of clones, and roughly 94% are seen once. The ten largest clones represent approximately 0.02% of the sample. V loses 5 bases, J loses 5 bases, and the germline ends lie 19 bases apart. CDR1 and CDR2 (MNHEY, SMNVEV) derive from the germline V gene (reference sequence). The CDR3, from cysteine to phenylalanine, totals 16 residues. Just CDR3 DNA is preserved here, 48 bases in frame from base 1.

Rearrangement joined TRBV27 to TRBJ2-1; TRBD2 might be the D gene, on 6 matching bases. Sequencing was performed on thymocytes. The clonotype was recovered from a human donor. The DNA sequence follows: TGTGCCAGCAGTGGTCATCGGGGGACCTTTAACAATGAGCAGTTCTTC. This gives the protein CASSGHRGTFNNEQFF.